This TCR beta chain was observed in a study of vaccination and CD4 T cells after COVID-19. The assay that was used to sequence DNA from cultured CD4+ T cells was the Oncomine TCR Beta short-read assay. Each CDR3 protein gets one entry after TCRdb re-called the PCR reads with MiXCR. This sample has fewer than 15,000 distinct CDR3 sequences; around 58% occur once, and the top ten carry 15%. Worth noting for this clonotype: The antigen is not known.

Treatment: approximately 9-day PBMC culture with coronavirus spike peptide pools or control peptides (ViraFEST assay). The receptor was derived from a human donor who had recovered from COVID-19. Sample: CD4+ T cells from blood, cultured in vitro.

The CDR3, as DNA: TGCAGTGCTAGAGATGCACTAGCGGGAGGACAGTACTTC. Translation: CSARDALAGGQYF. The V call is TRBV20-1, the J call TRBJ2-7; 12 nucleotides line up with TRBD2. CDR3 size: 13 residues. Germline V gene lookup returns CDR1 DFQATT and CDR2 SNEGSKA (reference sequence). V lost 0 bases and J lost 10; bases outside the gene matches: 4.